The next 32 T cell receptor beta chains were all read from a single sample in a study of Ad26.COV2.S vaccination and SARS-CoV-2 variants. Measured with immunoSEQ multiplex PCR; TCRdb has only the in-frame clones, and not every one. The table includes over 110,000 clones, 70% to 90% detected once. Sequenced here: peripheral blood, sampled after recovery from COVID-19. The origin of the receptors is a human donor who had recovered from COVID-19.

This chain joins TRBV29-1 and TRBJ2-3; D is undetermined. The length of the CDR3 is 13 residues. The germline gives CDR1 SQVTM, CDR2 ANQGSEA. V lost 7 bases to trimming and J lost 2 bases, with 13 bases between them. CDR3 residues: CSDTTIYTDTQYF. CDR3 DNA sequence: TGCAGCGACACAACGATCTACACAGATACGCAGTATTTT.

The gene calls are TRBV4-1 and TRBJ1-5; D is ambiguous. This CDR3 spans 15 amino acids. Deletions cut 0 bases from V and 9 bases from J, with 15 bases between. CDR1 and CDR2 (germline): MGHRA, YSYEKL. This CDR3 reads CASSQDRGEVWPQHF. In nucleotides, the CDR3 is TGCGCCAGCAGCCAAGATCGGGGAGAGGTCTGGCCCCAGCATTTT.

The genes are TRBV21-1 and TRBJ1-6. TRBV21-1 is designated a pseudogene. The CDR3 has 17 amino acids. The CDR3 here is CASSPINGSLTNSPLHF. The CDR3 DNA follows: TGTGCCAGCAGCCCAATTAATGGGTCTTTAACAAATTCACCCCTCCACTTT.

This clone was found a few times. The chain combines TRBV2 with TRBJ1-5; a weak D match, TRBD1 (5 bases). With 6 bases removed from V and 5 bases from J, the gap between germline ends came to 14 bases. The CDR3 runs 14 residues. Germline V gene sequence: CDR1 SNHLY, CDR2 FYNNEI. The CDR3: CASSVQGAYQPQHF. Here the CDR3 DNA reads TGTGCCAGCAGCGTCCAAGGGGCTTATCAGCCCCAGCATTTT.

CDR3 residues: CATSRKLAGGIDTQYF. As DNA, the CDR3 is TGTGCCACCAGCAGAAAACTAGCGGGGGGAATAGATACGCAGTATTTT. The chain uses TRBV15 and TRBJ2-3; 12 nucleotides agree with TRBD2. The V segment lost 2 bases and the J segment 5 bases; nucleotides outside the gene matches: 5. Germline V CDR1 and CDR2: LNHNV, YYDKDF (reference sequence). The CDR3 consists of 16 residues.

Here the CDR3 reads CARSPDTGELFF. The DNA for the CDR3 is TGTGCCAGAAGCCCCGACACCGGGGAGCTGTTTTTT. This chain uses TRBV5-3 with TRBJ2-2, with D unresolved. Being an ORF, TRBV5-3 has a function that is uncertain. V shed 4 bases and J shed 3 bases, with 4 bases lying between them. CDR3 length: 12 amino acids.

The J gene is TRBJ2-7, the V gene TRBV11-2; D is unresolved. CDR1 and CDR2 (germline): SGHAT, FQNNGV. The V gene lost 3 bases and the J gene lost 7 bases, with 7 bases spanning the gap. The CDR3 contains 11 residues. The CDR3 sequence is CASSFLEEQYF. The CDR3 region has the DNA TGTGCCAGCAGCTTCCTGGAAGAGCAGTACTTC.

In DNA, the CDR3 is TGTGCCAGCAGCAAAGCGCAGGGAGGGAGGGGGACCAAAAACATTCAGTACTTC. This translates into CASSKAQGGRGTKNIQYF. The chain joins TRBV21-1 to TRBJ2-4; the listed D gene, TRBD2, was not tested against the DNA. TRBV21-1 has pseudogene status. The CDR3 covers 18 residues.

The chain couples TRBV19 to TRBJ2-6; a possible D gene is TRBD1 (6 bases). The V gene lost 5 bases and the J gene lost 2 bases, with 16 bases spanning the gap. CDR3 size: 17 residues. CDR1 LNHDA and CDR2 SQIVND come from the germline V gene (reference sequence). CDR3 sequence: CASSRQSRQAGANVLTF. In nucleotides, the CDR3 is TGTGCCAGTAGTCGTCAAAGCCGACAGGCTGGGGCCAACGTCCTGACTTTC. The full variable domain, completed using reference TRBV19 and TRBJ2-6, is DGGITQSPKYLFRKEGQNVTLSCEQNLNHDAMYWYRQDPGQGLRLIYYSQIVNDFQKGDIAEGYSVSREKKESFPLTVTSAQKNPTAFYLCASSRQSRQAGANVLTFGAGSRLTVL.

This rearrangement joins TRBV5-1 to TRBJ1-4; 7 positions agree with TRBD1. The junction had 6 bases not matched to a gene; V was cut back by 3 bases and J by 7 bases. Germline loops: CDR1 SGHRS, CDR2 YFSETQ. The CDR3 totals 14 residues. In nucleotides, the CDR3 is TGCGCCAGCAGCTCCAGGGGGGGTCCTGAAAAACTGTTTTTT. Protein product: CASSSRGGPEKLFF.

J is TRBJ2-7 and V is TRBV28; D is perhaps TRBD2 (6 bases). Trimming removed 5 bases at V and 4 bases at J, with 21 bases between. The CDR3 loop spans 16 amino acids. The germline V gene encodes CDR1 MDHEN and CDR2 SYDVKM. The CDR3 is CASSISGLGLMYEQYF. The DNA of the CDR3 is TGTGCCAGCAGTATCTCGGGACTGGGATTGATGTACGAGCAGTACTTC. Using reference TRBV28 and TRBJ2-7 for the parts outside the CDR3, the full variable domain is DVKVTQSSRYLVKRTGEKVFLECVQDMDHENMFWYRQDPGLGLRLIYFSYDVKMKEKGDIPEGYSVSREKKERFSLILESASTNQTSMYLCASSISGLGLMYEQYFGPGTRLTVT.

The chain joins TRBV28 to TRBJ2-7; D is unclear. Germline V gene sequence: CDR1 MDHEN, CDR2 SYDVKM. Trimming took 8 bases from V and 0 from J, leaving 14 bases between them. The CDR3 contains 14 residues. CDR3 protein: CASGVHLGSYEQYF. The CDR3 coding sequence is TGTGCCAGCGGAGTCCACCTGGGCTCCTACGAGCAGTACTTC.

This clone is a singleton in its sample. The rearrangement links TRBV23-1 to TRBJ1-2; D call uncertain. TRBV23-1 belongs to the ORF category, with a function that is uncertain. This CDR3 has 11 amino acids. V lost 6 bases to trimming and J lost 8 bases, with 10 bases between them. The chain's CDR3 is CASSRMMGYTF. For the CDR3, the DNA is TGCGCCAGCAGCCGAATGATGGGCTACACCTTC.

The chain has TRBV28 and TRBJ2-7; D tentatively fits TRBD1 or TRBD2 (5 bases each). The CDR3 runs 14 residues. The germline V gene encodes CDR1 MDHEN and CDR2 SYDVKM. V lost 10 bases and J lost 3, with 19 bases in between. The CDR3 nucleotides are TGTGCCACCACCCGAACCCGGGACGACTACGAGCAGTACTTC. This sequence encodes CATTRTRDDYEQYF. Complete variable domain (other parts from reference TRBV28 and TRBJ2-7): DVKVTQSSRYLVKRTGEKVFLECVQDMDHENMFWYRQDPGLGLRLIYFSYDVKMKEKGDIPEGYSVSREKKERFSLILESASTNQTSMYLCATTRTRDDYEQYFGPGTRLTVT.

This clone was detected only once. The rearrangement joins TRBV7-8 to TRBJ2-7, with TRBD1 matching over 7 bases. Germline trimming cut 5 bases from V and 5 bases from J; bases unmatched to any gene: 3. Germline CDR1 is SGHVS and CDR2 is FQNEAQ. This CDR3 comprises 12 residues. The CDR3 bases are TGTGCCAGCAGCGTCGACAGGGACGAGCAGTACTTC. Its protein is CASSVDRDEQYF.

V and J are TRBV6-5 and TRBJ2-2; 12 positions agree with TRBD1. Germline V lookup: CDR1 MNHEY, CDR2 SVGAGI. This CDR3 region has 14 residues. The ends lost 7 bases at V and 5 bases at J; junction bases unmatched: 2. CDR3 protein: CASTGQGATGELFF. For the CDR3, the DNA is TGTGCCAGCACGGGACAGGGGGCAACCGGGGAGCTGTTTTTT.

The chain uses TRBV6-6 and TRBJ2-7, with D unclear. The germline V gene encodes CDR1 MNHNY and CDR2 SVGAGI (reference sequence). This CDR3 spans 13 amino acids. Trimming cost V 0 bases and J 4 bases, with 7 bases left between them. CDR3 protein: CASSYSRVYEQYF. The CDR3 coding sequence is TGTGCCAGCAGTTACTCACGAGTTTACGAGCAGTACTTC.

The CDR3 reads CARDNGQGVVTEAFF. The DNA of the CDR3 is TGTGCCAGGGACAATGGACAGGGAGTAGTAACTGAAGCTTTCTTT. The chain uses TRBV21-1 and TRBJ1-1; the table's D call TRBD1 went unverified against the DNA. TRBV21-1 is annotated as a pseudogene. This CDR3 contains 15 residues.

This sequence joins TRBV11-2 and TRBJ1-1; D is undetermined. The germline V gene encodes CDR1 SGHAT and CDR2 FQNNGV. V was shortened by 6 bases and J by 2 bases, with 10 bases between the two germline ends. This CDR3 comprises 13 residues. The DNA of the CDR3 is TGTGCCAGCAGGCCATTTAACAACACTGAAGCTTTCTTT. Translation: CASRPFNNTEAFF.

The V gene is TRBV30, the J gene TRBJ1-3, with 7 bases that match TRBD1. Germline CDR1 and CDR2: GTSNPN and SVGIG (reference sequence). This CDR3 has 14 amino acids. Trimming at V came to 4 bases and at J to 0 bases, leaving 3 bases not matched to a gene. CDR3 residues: CAWNTGASGNTIYF. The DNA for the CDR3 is TGTGCCTGGAATACAGGGGCCTCTGGAAACACCATATATTTT.

The DNA of the CDR3 is TGTGCCAGCAGCTTACCGACAGGCCTCTCTGGGGCCAACGTCCTGACTTTC. Encoded protein: CASSLPTGLSGANVLTF. This rearrangement joins TRBV9 to TRBJ2-6, with D tentatively TRBD1 (6 bases). CDR1 and CDR2 from the germline V gene are SGDLS and YYNGEE. This CDR3 region has 17 residues. Trimming pared 4 bases from V and 0 bases from J, leaving 14 bases between.

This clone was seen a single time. CDR3 residues: CASSLEASSTDTQYF. In nucleotides, the CDR3 is TGTGCCAGCAGCTTAGAGGCTAGTAGCACAGATACGCAGTATTTT. The chain is built from TRBV7-2 and TRBJ2-3, with D unresolved. This CDR3 region has 15 residues. Per germline, CDR1 SGHTA and CDR2 FQGNSA. V lost 1 base and J 0 bases, leaving 8 bases between the germline ends.

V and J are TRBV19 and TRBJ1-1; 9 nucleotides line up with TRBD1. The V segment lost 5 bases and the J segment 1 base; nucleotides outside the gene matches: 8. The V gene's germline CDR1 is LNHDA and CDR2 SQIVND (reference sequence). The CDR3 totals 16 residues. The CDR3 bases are TGTGCCAGTAGTCGGACAGGGGCCGGTGGGAACACTGAAGCTTTCTTT. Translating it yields CASSRTGAGGNTEAFF.

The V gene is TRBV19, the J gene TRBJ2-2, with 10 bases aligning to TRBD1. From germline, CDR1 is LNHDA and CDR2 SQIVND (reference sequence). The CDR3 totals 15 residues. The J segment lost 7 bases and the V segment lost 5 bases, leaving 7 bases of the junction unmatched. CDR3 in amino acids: CASSPGTGDSGELFF. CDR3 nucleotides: TGTGCCAGTAGTCCCGGGACAGGGGACAGCGGGGAGCTGTTTTTT.

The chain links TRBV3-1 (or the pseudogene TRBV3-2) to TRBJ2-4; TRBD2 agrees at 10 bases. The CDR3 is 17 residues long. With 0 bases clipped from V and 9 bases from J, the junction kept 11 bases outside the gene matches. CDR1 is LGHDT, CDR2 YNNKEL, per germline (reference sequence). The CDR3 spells CASSQDLERGGPGIQYF. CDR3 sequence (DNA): TGTGCCAGCAGCCAAGATCTTGAGCGGGGGGGCCCGGGCATTCAGTACTTC.

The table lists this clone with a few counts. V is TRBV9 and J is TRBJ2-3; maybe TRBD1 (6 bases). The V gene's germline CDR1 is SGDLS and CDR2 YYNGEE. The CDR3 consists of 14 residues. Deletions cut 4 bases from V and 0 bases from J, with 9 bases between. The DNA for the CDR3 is TGTGCCAGCAGCCCGCAGGGGAGCACAGATACGCAGTATTTT. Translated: CASSPQGSTDTQYF.

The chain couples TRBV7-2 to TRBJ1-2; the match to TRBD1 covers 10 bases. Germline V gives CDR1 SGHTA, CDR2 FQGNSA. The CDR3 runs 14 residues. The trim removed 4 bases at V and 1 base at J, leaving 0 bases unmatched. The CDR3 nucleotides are TGTGCCAGCAGCTGGGACAGGGGTAACTATGGCTACACCTTC. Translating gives CASSWDRGNYGYTF.

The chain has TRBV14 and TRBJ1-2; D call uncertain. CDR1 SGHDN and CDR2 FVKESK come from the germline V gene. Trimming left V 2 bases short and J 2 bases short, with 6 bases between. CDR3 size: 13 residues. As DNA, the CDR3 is TGTGCCAGCAGCCAACGTATAAACTATGGCTACACCTTC. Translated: CASSQRINYGYTF.

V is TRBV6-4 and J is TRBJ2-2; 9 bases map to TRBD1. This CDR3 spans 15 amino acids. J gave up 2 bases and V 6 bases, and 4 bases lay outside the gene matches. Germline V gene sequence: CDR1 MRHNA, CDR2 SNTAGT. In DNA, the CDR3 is TGTGCCAGCAGGCAAACAGGGGGCAACACCGGGGAGCTGTTTTTT. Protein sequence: CASRQTGGNTGELFF.

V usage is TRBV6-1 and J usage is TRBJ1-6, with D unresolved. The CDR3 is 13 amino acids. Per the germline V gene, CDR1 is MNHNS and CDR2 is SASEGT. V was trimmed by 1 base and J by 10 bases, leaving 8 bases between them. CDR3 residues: CASSEGAGSPLHF. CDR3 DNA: TGTGCCAGCAGTGAAGGGGCGGGGTCACCCCTCCACTTT.

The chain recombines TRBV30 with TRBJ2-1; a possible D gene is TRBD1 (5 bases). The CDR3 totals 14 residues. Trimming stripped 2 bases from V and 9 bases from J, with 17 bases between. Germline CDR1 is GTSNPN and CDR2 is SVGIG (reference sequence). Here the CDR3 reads CAWSFDSGFSEQFF. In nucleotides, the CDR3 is TGTGCCTGGAGTTTTGACTCAGGGTTTAGTGAGCAGTTCTTC.

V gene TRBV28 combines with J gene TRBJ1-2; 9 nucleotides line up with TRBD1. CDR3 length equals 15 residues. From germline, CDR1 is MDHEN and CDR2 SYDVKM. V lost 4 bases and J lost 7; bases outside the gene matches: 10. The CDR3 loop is CASSSPGQGKGGYTF. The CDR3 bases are TGTGCCAGCAGTTCACCGGGACAGGGTAAGGGTGGCTACACCTTC.